A single T cell receptor beta chain is shown here with its context. V lost 3 bases and J lost 3, with 8 bases in between. This CDR3 spans 14 amino acids. CDR1 SGHAT and CDR2 FQNNGV come from the germline V gene. This sample stems from a study of technical replicates of blood from a few donors. Libraries were prepared by immunoSEQ multiplex PCR; TCRdb keeps only in-frame clonotypes and omits some of them. The profile covers tens of thousands of clones, with roughly 94% appearing a single time and about 0.4% taken by the ten largest. The specimen sequenced was T cells isolated from PBMCs. The receptor was derived from a human donor in good health. The chain links TRBV11-2 to TRBJ1-4; no definite D call. CDR3 loop: CASSFGVANEKLFF. Written as DNA, the CDR3 is TGTGCCAGCAGCTTCGGAGTAGCTAATGAAAAACTGTTTTTT.